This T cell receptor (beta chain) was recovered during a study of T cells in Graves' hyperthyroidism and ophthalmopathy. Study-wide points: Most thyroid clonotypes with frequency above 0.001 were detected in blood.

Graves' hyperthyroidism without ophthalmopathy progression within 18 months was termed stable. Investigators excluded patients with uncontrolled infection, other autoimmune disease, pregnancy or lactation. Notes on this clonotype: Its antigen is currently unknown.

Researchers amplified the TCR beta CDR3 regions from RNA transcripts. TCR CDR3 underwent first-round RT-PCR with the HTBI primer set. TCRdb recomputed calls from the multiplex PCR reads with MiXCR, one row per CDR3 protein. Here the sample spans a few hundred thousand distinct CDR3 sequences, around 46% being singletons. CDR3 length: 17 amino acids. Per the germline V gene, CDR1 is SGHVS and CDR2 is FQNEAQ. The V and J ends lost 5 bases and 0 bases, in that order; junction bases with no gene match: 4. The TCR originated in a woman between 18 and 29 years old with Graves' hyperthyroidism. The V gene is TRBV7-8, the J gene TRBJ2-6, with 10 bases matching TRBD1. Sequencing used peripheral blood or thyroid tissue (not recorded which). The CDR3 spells CASSPGTGDSGANVLTF. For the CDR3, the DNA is TGTGCCAGCAGCCCGGGGACAGGGGACTCTGGGGCCAACGTCCTGACTTTC. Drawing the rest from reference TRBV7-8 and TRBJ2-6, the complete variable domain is GAGVSQSPRYKVAKRGQDVALRCDPISGHVSLFWYQQALGQGPEFLTYFQNEAQLDKSGLPSDRFFAERPEGSVSTLKIQRTQQEDSAVYLCASSPGTGDSGANVLTFGAGSRLTVL.